The present entry profiles one T cell receptor (beta chain) with its context. Its antigen is not identified. The CDR3 sequence is 14 residues long. Germline V gene lookup returns CDR1 MDHEN and CDR2 SYDVKM. V was clipped by 8 bases and J by 2 bases, with 15 bases between them. The data derive from a study of T cells after yellow fever vaccination. Study summary: Fractions of low cell number were prepared using SMART-Seq v4 Ultra Low Input.

General study findings and limits: Most clones from primary vaccination resurfaced after the booster (nearly 97% CD4, over 85% CD8).

A process of 5'RACE template switching, which added a universal primer site and UMIs, was used to make TCR cDNA. MiXCR was run by TCRdb on the 5' RACE reads, yielding one entry per CDR3 protein. Of some 500,000 distinct CDR3 sequences listed, less than 15% were seen once; the top ten hold around 15%. The receptor was derived from a man aged 25-40 years who received the YFV17D yellow fever vaccine. Sequencing was performed on PBMCs, taken on the day of the yellow fever booster vaccination. The chain has TRBV28 and TRBJ2-5; no reliable D call. The chain's CDR3 is CASAGPGRQETQYF. CDR3 coding DNA: TGTGCCAGCGCAGGCCCCGGAAGACAAGAGACCCAGTACTTC. The whole variable domain, filled in from reference TRBV28 and TRBJ2-5, reads DVKVTQSSRYLVKRTGEKVFLECVQDMDHENMFWYRQDPGLGLRLIYFSYDVKMKEKGDIPEGYSVSREKKERFSLILESASTNQTSMYLCASAGPGRQETQYFGPGTRLLVL.